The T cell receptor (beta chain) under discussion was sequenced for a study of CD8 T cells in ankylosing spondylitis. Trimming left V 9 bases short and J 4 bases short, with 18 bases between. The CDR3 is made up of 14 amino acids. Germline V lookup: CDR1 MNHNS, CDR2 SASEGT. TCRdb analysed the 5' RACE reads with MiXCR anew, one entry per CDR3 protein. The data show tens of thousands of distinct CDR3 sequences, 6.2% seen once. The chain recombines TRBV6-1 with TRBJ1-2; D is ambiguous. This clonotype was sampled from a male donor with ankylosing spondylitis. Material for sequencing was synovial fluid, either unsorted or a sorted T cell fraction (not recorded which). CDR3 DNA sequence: TGTGCCAGTGCAACACCGGCCCCAATCTATGGCTACACCTTC. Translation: CASATPAPIYGYTF.